The clone carrying this TCR beta chain was detected once. The antigen remains unidentified. These data come from a study of cytomegalovirus exposure and HLA in healthy donors. Study observations and caveats: Across donors, presence/absence analyses took sequencing depth to be roughly uniform.

The V and J ends lost 5 bases and 3 bases respectively, with 19 bases between them. CDR1 is MDHEN, CDR2 SYDVKM, per germline. The CDR3 is 16 amino acids. In the PCR, 60 Vbeta and 13 Jbeta primers were used. The method was immunoSEQ multiplex PCR; TCRdb's version includes in-frame clones alone and lacks a portion of them. The table records over 150,000 clones, 82% of them present only once. This TCR derives from a girl aged 2 to 9 in good health and CMV-seropositive. The rearrangement uses TRBV28 and TRBJ1-2, with D uncertain. Specimen: PBMCs. As DNA, the CDR3 is TGTGCCAGCAGTCCGCCCCGGGGAGAGGCTTACTATGGCTACACCTTC. Encoded protein: CASSPPRGEAYYGYTF.